One sample yielded the 8 T cell receptor beta chains listed below, sequenced in a study of PD-L1 blockade in urothelial cancer. Sequenced by immunoSEQ multiplex PCR; TCRdb stores in-frame clones only, minus some. This sample has about 72,000 clones, with around 85% found just once. Time point described: pretreatment peripheral blood. The sample consisted of PBMCs, taken around atezolizumab (anti-PD-L1) treatment. Receptors were obtained from a man in his 60s with urothelial cancer.

This chain uses TRBV13 with TRBJ2-1, with 11 bases that match TRBD2. Germline loops: CDR1 PRHDT, CDR2 FYEKMQ (reference sequence). V lost 5 bases, J lost 8 bases, and 14 bases stayed unmatched. The CDR3 has 17 amino acids. The CDR3 loop reads CASSPALLAGGGYEQFF. DNA of the CDR3: TGTGCCAGCAGCCCAGCCCTCCTAGCGGGGGGCGGGTATGAGCAGTTCTTC.

V and J are TRBV11-2 and TRBJ2-3, with D uncertain. Per germline, CDR1 SGHAT and CDR2 FQNNGV. Trimming took 0 bases from V and 6 from J, leaving 4 bases between them. This CDR3 has 12 amino acids. The CDR3 is CASSLEGDTQYF. CDR3 coding DNA: TGTGCCAGCAGCTTAGAGGGCGATACGCAGTATTTT.

This clone was recorded once. The chain links TRBV28 to TRBJ2-5, with 8 nucleotides matching TRBD1. Unmatched junction bases numbered 3, after V lost 5 bases and J lost 1 base. The CDR3 is 14 residues long. Germline assignment: CDR1 MDHEN and CDR2 SYDVKM. Here the CDR3 DNA reads TGTGCCAGCAGTAGACAGGGGATCCAAGAGACCCAGTACTTC. Encoded protein: CASSRQGIQETQYF.

The rearrangement links TRBV4-1 to TRBJ1-1; 9 bases line up with TRBD1. CDR1 and CDR2 from the germline V gene are MGHRA and YSYEKL. V lost 6 bases, J lost 0 bases, and 5 bases stayed unmatched. The CDR3 spans 15 residues. The CDR3 region has the DNA TGCGCCAGCAGTCTTAGGACAGGGGTGAACACTGAAGCTTTCTTT. Protein product: CASSLRTGVNTEAFF.

The rearrangement links TRBV30 to TRBJ2-7; 10 bases map to TRBD2. The trim removed 3 bases at V and 4 bases at J, leaving 9 bases unmatched. The CDR3 runs 15 residues. The V gene's germline CDR1 is GTSNPN and CDR2 SVGIG (reference sequence). CDR3 in DNA: TGTGCCTGGAGCGACCCGGGACTAGCGATGTACGAGCAGTACTTC. Its translation: CAWSDPGLAMYEQYF.

The chain recombines TRBV18 with TRBJ1-1; unclear D gene. Germline loops: CDR1 KGHSH, CDR2 LQKENI. Trimming shortened V by 3 bases and J by 3 bases, and 14 bases separated the two germline ends. This CDR3 is built from 15 residues. The chain's CDR3 is CASSPPVARDTEAFF. The CDR3 DNA sequence: TGTGCCAGCTCACCCCCAGTCGCTCGGGACACTGAAGCTTTCTTT.

The V gene is TRBV6-5, the J gene TRBJ1-1; perhaps TRBD1 as D (5 bases). The CDR3 is made up of 14 amino acids. V shed 2 bases and J shed 1 base, with 8 bases lying between them. The germline V gene encodes CDR1 MNHEY and CDR2 SVGAGI. CDR3 in DNA: TGTGCCAGCAGTTACCCTGGGGCGAACACTGAAGCTTTCTTT. Translated, it gives CASSYPGANTEAFF.

The chain couples TRBV29-1 to TRBJ2-1; 12 bases align to TRBD1. In germline, CDR1 is SQVTM, CDR2 ANQGSEA. V trimming: 2 bases; J trimming: 8 bases; junction bases outside the gene matches: 7. This CDR3 has 15 amino acids. CDR3 nucleotide sequence: TGCAGCGTTGAATCCGGGACAGGGGGCGACGATGAGCAGTTCTTC. It encodes CSVESGTGGDDEQFF.